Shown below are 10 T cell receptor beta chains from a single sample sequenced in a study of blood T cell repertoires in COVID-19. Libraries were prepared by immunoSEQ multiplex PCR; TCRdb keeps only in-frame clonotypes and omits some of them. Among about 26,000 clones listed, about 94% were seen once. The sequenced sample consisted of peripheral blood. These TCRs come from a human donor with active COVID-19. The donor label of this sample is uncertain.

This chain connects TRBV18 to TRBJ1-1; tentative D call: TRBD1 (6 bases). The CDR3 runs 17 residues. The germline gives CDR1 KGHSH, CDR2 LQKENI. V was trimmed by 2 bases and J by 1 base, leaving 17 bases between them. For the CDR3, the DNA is TGTGCCAGCTCACCAGGGCAGGGGTGGGATACGAACACTGAAGCTTTCTTT. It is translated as CASSPGQGWDTNTEAFF.

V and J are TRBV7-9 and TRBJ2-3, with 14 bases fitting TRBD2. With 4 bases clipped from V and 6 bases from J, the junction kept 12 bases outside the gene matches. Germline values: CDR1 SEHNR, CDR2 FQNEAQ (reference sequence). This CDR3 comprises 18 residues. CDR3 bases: TGTGCCAGCAGCTCAGCAGAGACTAGCGGGAGGGCCTGGGATACGCAGTATTTT. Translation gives CASSSAETSGRAWDTQYF.

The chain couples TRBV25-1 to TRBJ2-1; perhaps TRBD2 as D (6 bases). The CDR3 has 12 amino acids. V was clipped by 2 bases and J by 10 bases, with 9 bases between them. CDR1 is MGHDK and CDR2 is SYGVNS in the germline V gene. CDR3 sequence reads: CASSEGTREQFF. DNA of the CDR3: TGTGCCAGCAGTGAAGGGACTCGCGAGCAGTTCTTC.

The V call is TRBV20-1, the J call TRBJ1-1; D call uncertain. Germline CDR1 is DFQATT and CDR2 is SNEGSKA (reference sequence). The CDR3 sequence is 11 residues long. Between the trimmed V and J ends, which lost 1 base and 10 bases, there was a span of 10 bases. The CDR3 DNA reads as TGCAGTGCTAGAGGTTTCCGGAGAGCTTTCTTT. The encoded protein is CSARGFRRAFF.

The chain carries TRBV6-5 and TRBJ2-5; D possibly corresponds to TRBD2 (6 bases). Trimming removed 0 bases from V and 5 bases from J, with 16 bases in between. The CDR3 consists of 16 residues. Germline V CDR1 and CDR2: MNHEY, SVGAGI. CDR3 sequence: CASSYSSRRVTETQYF. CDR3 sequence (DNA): TGTGCCAGCAGTTACTCGAGTCGGAGGGTTACGGAGACCCAGTACTTC.

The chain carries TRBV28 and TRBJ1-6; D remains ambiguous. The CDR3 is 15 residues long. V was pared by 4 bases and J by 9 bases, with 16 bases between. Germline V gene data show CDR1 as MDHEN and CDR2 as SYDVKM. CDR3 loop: CASSYYTDSSSPLHF. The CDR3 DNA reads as TGTGCCAGCAGTTACTACACGGATTCGAGTTCACCCCTCCACTTT.

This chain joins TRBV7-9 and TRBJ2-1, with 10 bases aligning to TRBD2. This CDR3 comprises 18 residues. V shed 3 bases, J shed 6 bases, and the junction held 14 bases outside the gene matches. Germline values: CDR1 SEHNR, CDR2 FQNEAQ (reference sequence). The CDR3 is CASSFPLQRAGGPNEQFF. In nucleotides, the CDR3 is TGTGCCAGCAGCTTCCCCCTCCAGCGAGCGGGAGGGCCCAATGAGCAGTTCTTC.

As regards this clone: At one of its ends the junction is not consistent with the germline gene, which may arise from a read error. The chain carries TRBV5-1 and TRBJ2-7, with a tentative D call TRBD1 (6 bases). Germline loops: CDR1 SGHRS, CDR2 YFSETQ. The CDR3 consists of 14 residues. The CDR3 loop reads CASCRTVDSDEQYF. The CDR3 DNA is TGCGCCAGCTGTCGGACAGTGGACTCCGACGAGCAGTACTTC.

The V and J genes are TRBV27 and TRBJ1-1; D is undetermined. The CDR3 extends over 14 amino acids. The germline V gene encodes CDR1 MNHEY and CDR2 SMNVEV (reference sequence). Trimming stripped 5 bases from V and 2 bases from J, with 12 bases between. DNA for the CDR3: TGTGCCAGCAGTACCCGGACGGGAAACACTGAAGCTTTCTTT. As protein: CASSTRTGNTEAFF.

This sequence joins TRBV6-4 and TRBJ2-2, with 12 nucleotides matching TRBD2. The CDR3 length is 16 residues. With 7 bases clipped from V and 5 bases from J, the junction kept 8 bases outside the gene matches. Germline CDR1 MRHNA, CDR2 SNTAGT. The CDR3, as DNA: TGTGCCAGCAAGACTAGCGGGAGTTCCGGAACCGGGGAGCTGTTTTTT. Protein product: CASKTSGSSGTGELFF.